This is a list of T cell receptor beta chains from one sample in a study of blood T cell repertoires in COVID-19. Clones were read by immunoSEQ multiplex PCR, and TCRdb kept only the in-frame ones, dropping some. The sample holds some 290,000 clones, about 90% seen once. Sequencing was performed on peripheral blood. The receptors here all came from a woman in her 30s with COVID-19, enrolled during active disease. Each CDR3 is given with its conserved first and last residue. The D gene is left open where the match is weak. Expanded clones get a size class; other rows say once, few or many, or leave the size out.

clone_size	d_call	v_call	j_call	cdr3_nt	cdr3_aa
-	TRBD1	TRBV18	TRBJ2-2	TGTGCCAGCTCACCACGACAGGGGAGTCCGGGCACCGGGGAGCTGTTTTTT	CASSPRQGSPGTGELFF
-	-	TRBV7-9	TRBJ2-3	TGTGCCAGCAGCTTAGTAGCCTCTAGCACAGATACGCAGTATTTT	CASSLVASSTDTQYF
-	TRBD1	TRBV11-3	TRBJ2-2	TGTGCCAGCAGCACCCGACAGGGGGCGGCCGGGGAGCTGTTTTTT	CASSTRQGAAGELFF
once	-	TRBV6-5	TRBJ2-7	TGTGCCAGCACCCCTACCTACGAGCAGTACTTC	CASTPTYEQYF
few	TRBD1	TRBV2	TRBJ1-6	TGTGCCAGCAGGGGACAGCCAAATTCACCCCTCCACTTT	CASRGQPNSPLHF
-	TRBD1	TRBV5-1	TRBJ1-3	TGCGCCAGCAGCACCGGACAGGGTTCTGGAAACACCATATATTTT	CASSTGQGSGNTIYF
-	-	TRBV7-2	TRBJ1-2	TGTGCCAGCAGCCCGACAGTCCTTGGCTACACCTTC	CASSPTVLGYTF
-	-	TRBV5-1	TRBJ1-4	TGCGCCAGCAGCTTGGGAGTGATGGCAACTAATGAAAAACTGTTTTTT	CASSLGVMATNEKLFF
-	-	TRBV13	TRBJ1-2	TGTGCCAGCAGCAAAGATACTGGACAGCGCGTCTTTGGCTACACCTTC	CASSKDTGQRVFGYTF
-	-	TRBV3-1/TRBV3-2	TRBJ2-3	TGTGCCAGCAGCCAATCTTCCTCCCCGAGGGGGACGCAGTATTTT	CASSQSSSPRGTQYF
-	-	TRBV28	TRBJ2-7	TGTGCCAGCAGTTCCCCTCTAGTGGGGGCGGGGTACTTC	CASSSPLVGAGYF
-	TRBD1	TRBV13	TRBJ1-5	TGTGCCAGCAACGAAAATTCACAGGGGGAGCCCCAGCATTTT	CASNENSQGEPQHF
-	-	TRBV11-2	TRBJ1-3	TGTGCCAGCAGCTTAGCAGGATCCGGTGGAAACACCATATATTTT	CASSLAGSGGNTIYF
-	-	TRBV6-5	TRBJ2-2	TGTGCCAGCAGTTACTTGAGAGGGGAGCTGTTTTTT	CASSYLRGELFF
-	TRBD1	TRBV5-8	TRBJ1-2	TGTGCCAGCACCTACCGGACAGGAAAGAACTATGGCTACACCTTC	CASTYRTGKNYGYTF
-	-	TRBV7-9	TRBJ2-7	TGTGCCAGCAGCCAAGAGCCATCCTACGAGCAGTACTTC	CASSQEPSYEQYF
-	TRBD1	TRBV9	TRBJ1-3	TGTGCCAGCAGCGTTGGACAGGGCTCTGGAAACACCATATATTTT	CASSVGQGSGNTIYF
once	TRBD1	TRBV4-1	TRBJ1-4	TGCGCCAGCAGCCACTTTTTCGGGGGACAGTCTAATGAAAAACTGTTTTTT	CASSHFFGGQSNEKLFF
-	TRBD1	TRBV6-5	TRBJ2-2	TGTGCCAGCCAAGGCCAGGGACAGGGGGAGCTGTTTTTT	CASQGQGQGELFF
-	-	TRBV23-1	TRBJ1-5	TGCGCCAGCAGCTTCCGGGAACCTAATCAGCCCCAGCATTTT	CASSFREPNQPQHF
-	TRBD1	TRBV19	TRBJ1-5	TGTGCCAGTATCCCCGGGACAGGCAATCAGCCCCAGCATTTT	CASIPGTGNQPQHF
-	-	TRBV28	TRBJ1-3	TGTGCCAGCAGTTGGGGCCGCTCTGGAAACACCATATATTTT	CASSWGRSGNTIYF
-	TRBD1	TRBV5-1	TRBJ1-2	TGCGCCAGCAGCTTGGCTCAGGGGGTCCTCTATGGCTACACCTTC	CASSLAQGVLYGYTF
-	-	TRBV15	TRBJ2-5	TGTGCCACCAGCAGCGACAGAGCGGGCCAAGAGACCCAGTACTTC	CATSSDRAGQETQYF
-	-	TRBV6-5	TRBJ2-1	TGTGCCACTTCGAGGGGGAGCTACAATGAGCAGTTCTTC	CATSRGSYNEQFF
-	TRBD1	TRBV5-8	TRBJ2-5	TGTGCCAGCAGCTTGAGAAGGCAGGGGGCCTACCAAGAGACCCAGTACTTC	CASSLRRQGAYQETQYF
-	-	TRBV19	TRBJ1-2	TGTGCCAGTAAAATACCGCAGGGGTTCGGCTATGGCTACACCTTC	CASKIPQGFGYGYTF
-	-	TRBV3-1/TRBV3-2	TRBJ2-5	TGTGCCAGCAGCCAGGCACTGACGAGGGGGAATGGGGAGACCCAGTACTTC	CASSQALTRGNGETQYF
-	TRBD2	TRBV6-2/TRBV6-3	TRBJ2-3	TGTGCCAGCAGTTATTGGGGGGGGGACACAGATACGCAGTATTTT	CASSYWGGDTDTQYF
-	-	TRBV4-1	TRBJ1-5	TGCGCCAGCAGCCAAGATAGACAGGATAGCAATCAGCCCCAGCATTTT	CASSQDRQDSNQPQHF
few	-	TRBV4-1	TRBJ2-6	TGCGCCACAGGTGGGCAGGCTGGGGCCAACGTCCTGACTTTC	CATGGQAGANVLTF
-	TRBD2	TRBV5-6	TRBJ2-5	TGTGCCAGCAGCTTGGTTGGTAGCGGGGGGACCCAGTACTTC	CASSLVGSGGTQYF
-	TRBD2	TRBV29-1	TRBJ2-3	TGCAGCGCCGTTACTAGCGAAGGCGCAGATACGCAGTATTTT	CSAVTSEGADTQYF
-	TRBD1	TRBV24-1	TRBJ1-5	TGTGCCACCAGTGAGGGACAGGGAGGCAATCAGCCCCAGCATTTT	CATSEGQGGNQPQHF
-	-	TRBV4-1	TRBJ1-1	TGCGCCAGCAGCCAAGAGTCAGGGGCGGCCATGAACACTGAAGCTTTCTTT	CASSQESGAAMNTEAFF
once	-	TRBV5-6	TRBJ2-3	TGTGCCAGCAGCTTGGCAGTTAGGCGGACAAGGGCAGATACGCAGTATTTT	CASSLAVRRTRADTQYF
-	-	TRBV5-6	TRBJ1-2	TGTGCCAGCAGCCTAACCACCTTGGCGGGGGGCTACACCTTC	CASSLTTLAGGYTF
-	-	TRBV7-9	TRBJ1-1	TGTGCCAGCAGCACCCGACAGGCTTCGTGGGCTGAAGCTTTCTTT	CASSTRQASWAEAFF
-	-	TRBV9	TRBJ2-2	TGTGCCAGCAGCGTCGGGGGGAACACCGGGGAGCTGTTTTTT	CASSVGGNTGELFF
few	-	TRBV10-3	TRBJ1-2	TGTGCCATCAGTGAGTCGACAGGTGGTGACTATGGCTACACCTTC	CAISESTGGDYGYTF
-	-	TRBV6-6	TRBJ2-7	TGTGCCAGCAGCACCTTCGACACAGGGCCCTACGAGCAGTACTTC	CASSTFDTGPYEQYF
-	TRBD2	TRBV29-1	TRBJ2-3	TGCAGCGTTGAACTAGCGGGGGGCACAGATACGCAGTATTTT	CSVELAGGTDTQYF